Listed here are 31 T cell receptor beta chains from one sample, sequenced in a study of cytomegalovirus exposure and HLA in healthy donors. 13 Jbeta primers and 60 Vbeta primers were used for the PCR. Here immunoSEQ multiplex PCR was the method, and the copy in TCRdb shows in-frame clones only, minus some. The profile shows 150,000 to 160,000 clones, around 83% of them singletons. Material: PBMCs. These receptors came from a woman younger than 30 in good health and CMV-seronegative.

The genes are TRBV7-8 and TRBJ1-2, with D possibly matching TRBD1 (5 bases). CDR1 and CDR2 from the germline V gene are SGHVS and FQNEAQ. V dropped 1 base and J dropped 5 bases, with 20 bases sitting between them. The CDR3 is 17 amino acids. The CDR3 coding sequence is TGTGCCAGCAGCTTAGGGAGGGCGTTTGGGGGAGGATATGGCTACACCTTC. It translates to CASSLGRAFGGGYGYTF.

Remarks on this clone: Mismatch with germline at one junction end may stem from a read error. The V call is TRBV7-9, the J call TRBJ2-1; 9 nucleotides line up with TRBD2. The CDR3 totals 16 residues. Germline V gene lookup returns CDR1 SEHNR and CDR2 FQNEAQ (reference sequence). CDR3 DNA: TGTTCCAGCAGCTTATCAATAGCGGGGGTCCACAATGAGCAGTTCTTC. Protein: CSSSLSIAGVHNEQFF.

This clone was seen only a few times. The chain combines TRBV28 with TRBJ2-2; 13 positions match TRBD2. CDR1 MDHEN and CDR2 SYDVKM come from the germline V gene. The ends lost 5 bases at V and 4 bases at J; junction bases unmatched: 7. This CDR3 contains 17 residues. CDR3 protein: CASSPRTSGSFTGELFF. DNA for the CDR3: TGTGCCAGCAGTCCCCGGACTAGCGGGAGTTTCACCGGGGAGCTGTTTTTT. Using reference TRBV28 and TRBJ2-2 for the parts outside the CDR3, the full variable domain is DVKVTQSSRYLVKRTGEKVFLECVQDMDHENMFWYRQDPGLGLRLIYFSYDVKMKEKGDIPEGYSVSREKKERFSLILESASTNQTSMYLCASSPRTSGSFTGELFFGEGSRLTVL.

This chain links TRBV12-1 with TRBJ1-5. TRBV12-1 constitutes a pseudogene. The CDR3 has 13 residues. The chain's CDR3 is CATSTGGNQPQHF. CDR3 nucleotide sequence: TGTGCCACCAGCACCGGGGGCAATCAGCCCCAGCATTTT.

The rearrangement joins TRBV2 to TRBJ2-1; a possible D gene is TRBD2 (6 bases). This CDR3 has 12 residues. The V gene's germline CDR1 is SNHLY and CDR2 FYNNEI. Deletions cut 11 bases from V and 9 bases from J, with 17 bases between. The CDR3 protein is CAGTQSGLEQFF. CDR3 DNA: TGTGCCGGGACTCAGAGCGGGCTTGAGCAGTTCTTC. The full variable domain, completed using reference TRBV2 and TRBJ2-1, is EPEVTQTPSHQVTQMGQEVILRCVPISNHLYFYWYRQILGQKVEFLVSFYNNEISEKSEIFDDQFSVERPDGSNFTLKIRSTKLEDSAMYFCAGTQSGLEQFFGPGTRLTVL.

The rearrangement links TRBV21-1 to TRBJ1-4. TRBV21-1 is noted as a pseudogene. The CDR3 runs to 16 residues. In DNA form, the CDR3 reads TGTGCCAGCAGCAAAGATTTTGGACGGAGGAATGAAAAACTGTTTTTT. As protein: CASSKDFGRRNEKLFF.

V gene TRBV5-4 combines with J gene TRBJ2-1; 11 nucleotides agree with TRBD2. The J segment lost 7 bases and the V segment lost 5 bases, leaving 14 bases of the junction unmatched. This CDR3 region has 17 residues. CDR1 is SGHNT, CDR2 YYREEE, per germline (reference sequence). CDR3 sequence reads: CASSYNSGTSGRNEQFF. CDR3 sequence (DNA): TGTGCCAGCAGTTATAACTCCGGGACTAGCGGACGTAATGAGCAGTTCTTC.

The V call is TRBV5-6, the J call TRBJ1-2; the D gene is possibly TRBD1 (5 bases). The CDR3 is made up of 13 amino acids. V was trimmed by 0 bases and J by 4 bases, leaving 7 bases between them. Germline V gives CDR1 SGHDT, CDR2 YYEEEE. This CDR3 reads CASSLVQGYGYTF. The DNA for the CDR3 is TGTGCCAGCAGCTTGGTTCAGGGCTATGGCTACACCTTC.

The V gene is TRBV30, the J gene TRBJ2-7, with TRBD1 matching 7 bases. This CDR3 is 12 amino acids long. V lost 4 bases to trimming and J lost 5 bases; unmatched junction nucleotides: 5. CDR1 GTSNPN and CDR2 SVGIG come from the germline V gene (reference sequence). CDR3 protein: CAWNRGSHEQYF. In nucleotides, the CDR3 is TGTGCCTGGAACAGGGGTAGCCACGAGCAGTACTTC.

This clone was counted a few times. The chain carries TRBV21-1 and TRBJ2-1; TRBD2 reflects the table's D call only, with no check against the DNA. TRBV21-1 is designated a pseudogene. The CDR3 has 13 residues. CDR3 protein: CASSKRDYNEQFF. DNA of the CDR3: TGTGCCAGCAGCAAACGGGACTACAATGAGCAGTTCTTC.

This clone occurred a few times. V is TRBV2 and J is TRBJ2-2, with TRBD2 identical over 10 bases. V was clipped by 2 bases and J by 8 bases; unmatched bases: 8. Germline CDR1 reads SNHLY; CDR2 reads FYNNEI. This CDR3 spans 16 amino acids. The CDR3 DNA sequence: TGTGCCAGCAGTGAATTGGAACTAGCGGGGTTTGGGGAGCTGTTTTTT. Translating gives CASSELELAGFGELFF.

The V call is TRBV6-5, the J call TRBJ1-4; D is possibly TRBD1 (5 bases). The CDR3 extends over 14 amino acids. V lost 5 bases to trimming and J lost 7 bases, with 14 bases between them. Germline V gene sequence: CDR1 MNHEY, CDR2 SVGAGI. The CDR3 region is CASSRTYPAEKLFF. CDR3 coding DNA: TGTGCCAGCAGTCGGACATACCCGGCTGAAAAACTGTTTTTT.

This chain links TRBV7-8 with TRBJ2-7; 9 nucleotides line up with TRBD1. V lost 8 bases to trimming and J lost 4 bases; unmatched junction nucleotides: 6. This CDR3 has 13 amino acids. The germline gives CDR1 SGHVS, CDR2 FQNEAQ. The CDR3 region has the DNA TGTGCCAGCGGAACAGGGGGCGGGTACGAGCAGTACTTC. Protein: CASGTGGGYEQYF.

The chain recombines TRBV11-3 with TRBJ2-7; 7 bases are a match to TRBD2. The V segment lost 5 bases and the J segment 0 bases; nucleotides outside the gene matches: 10. This CDR3 is 16 amino acids long. CDR1 is SGHNT and CDR2 is YENEEA in the germline V gene. The CDR3 nucleotides are TGTGCCAGCAGCAGGGGAGGGGCCGACAGCTCCTACGAGCAGTACTTC. This encodes CASSRGGADSSYEQYF.

This clone has only one observation. CDR3 DNA: TGTGCCAGCAGTGTAGGCGGGAAGTCCTACGAGCAGTACTTC. Protein product: CASSVGGKSYEQYF. The chain couples TRBV2 to TRBJ2-7; tentative D call: TRBD2 (6 bases). The CDR3 extends over 14 amino acids. Germline assignment: CDR1 SNHLY and CDR2 FYNNEI. With 4 bases removed from V and 1 base from J, the gap between germline ends came to 11 bases.

The chain is built from TRBV19 and TRBJ1-6; D is perhaps TRBD1 (6 bases). Per the germline V gene, CDR1 is LNHDA and CDR2 is SQIVND (reference sequence). The CDR3 totals 16 residues. V dropped 6 bases and J dropped 7 bases, with 19 bases sitting between them. CDR3: CASSLRGQGLNSPLHF. CDR3 nucleotide sequence: TGTGCCAGTAGCCTCAGGGGCCAGGGGTTGAATTCACCCCTCCACTTT.

The chain combines TRBV5-1 with TRBJ2-3; 11 bases fit TRBD2. The ends lost 1 base at V and 5 bases at J; junction bases unmatched: 3. Germline CDR1 is SGHRS and CDR2 is YFSETQ. The CDR3 is 15 residues long. CDR3 sequence: CASSLSLAGGDTQYF. The DNA for the CDR3 is TGCGCCAGCAGCTTGTCTCTAGCGGGAGGAGATACGCAGTATTTT.

This clone was seen once. The chain joins TRBV5-1 to TRBJ2-3; D perhaps matches TRBD2 (6 bases). V lost 3 bases and J 1 base, leaving 12 bases between the germline ends. From germline, CDR1 is SGHRS and CDR2 YFSETQ. There are 15 residues in the CDR3. The CDR3 DNA is TGCGCCAGCAGCTCCGGGACTTTCGGCACAGATACGCAGTATTTT. Its protein product is CASSSGTFGTDTQYF.

The chain joins TRBV7-3 to TRBJ2-3, with D uncertain. Germline V gives CDR1 SGHTA, CDR2 FQGTGA. The CDR3 runs 11 residues. V was cut by 5 bases and J by 6 bases, with 6 bases left in between. The CDR3 sequence: CASSRGDTQYF. CDR3 sequence (DNA): TGTGCCAGCAGCCGAGGTGATACGCAGTATTTT.

The chain recombines TRBV19 with TRBJ1-3, with D tentatively TRBD1 (6 bases). This CDR3 region has 15 residues. V was pared by 4 bases and J by 0 bases, with 10 bases between. In germline, CDR1 is LNHDA, CDR2 SQIVND (reference sequence). The CDR3 coding sequence is TGTGCCAGTAGTACCCGGGACAACTCTGGAAACACCATATATTTT. Translating gives CASSTRDNSGNTIYF.

The chain couples TRBV30 to TRBJ1-6; possibly TRBD1 for D (6 bases). The germline CDR1 and CDR2 sequences are GTSNPN and SVGIG (reference sequence). The CDR3 totals 15 residues. V was cut by 1 base and J by 7 bases, with 14 bases left in between. CDR3: CAWSGTPGTNSPLHF. The CDR3 DNA reads TGTGCCTGGAGTGGGACGCCAGGGACAAATTCACCCCTCCACTTT.

This clone was detected only a few times. The V and J genes are TRBV7-2 and TRBJ2-5, with 7 bases lining up with TRBD2. V shed 4 bases, J shed 5 bases, and the junction held 13 bases outside the gene matches. The CDR3 runs to 16 residues. Germline CDR1 reads SGHTA; CDR2 reads FQGNSA. Here the CDR3 reads CASSSTSGIGWETQYF. CDR3 DNA sequence: TGTGCCAGCAGCTCAACGAGCGGGATAGGCTGGGAGACCCAGTACTTC. Full variable domain (rest looked up from reference TRBV7-2 and TRBJ2-5): GAGVSQSPSNKVTEKGKDVELRCDPISGHTALYWYRQSLGQGLEFLIYFQGNSAPDKSGLPSDRFSAERTGGSVSTLTIQRTQQEDSAVYLCASSSTSGIGWETQYFGPGTRLLVL.

The CDR3 spells CAWSNTPGGYGYTF. CDR3 nucleotides: TGTGCCTGGAGTAATACGCCGGGAGGCTATGGCTACACCTTC. This chain joins TRBV30 and TRBJ1-2; D is unclear. Trimming removed 2 bases from V and 4 bases from J, with 14 bases in between. Germline loops: CDR1 GTSNPN, CDR2 SVGIG (reference sequence). The CDR3 totals 14 residues.

This clone occurred a few times. J is TRBJ2-7 and V is TRBV28, with D perhaps matching TRBD2 (5 bases). From germline, CDR1 is MDHEN and CDR2 SYDVKM. The CDR3 length is 14 residues. V lost 6 bases, J lost 0 bases, and 12 bases lay in between. The CDR3 reads CASRSRDHSYEQYF. The CDR3 nucleotides are TGTGCCAGCAGATCCCGGGATCACTCCTACGAGCAGTACTTC. The variable domain in full, completed from reference TRBV28 and TRBJ2-7, reads DVKVTQSSRYLVKRTGEKVFLECVQDMDHENMFWYRQDPGLGLRLIYFSYDVKMKEKGDIPEGYSVSREKKERFSLILESASTNQTSMYLCASRSRDHSYEQYFGPGTRLTVT.

The chain couples TRBV28 to TRBJ2-7, with D possibly being TRBD2 (5 bases). This CDR3 has 15 amino acids. Germline V gene lookup returns CDR1 MDHEN and CDR2 SYDVKM. V lost 5 bases, J lost 3 bases, and 17 bases lay in between. The CDR3 sequence: CASSPATTRGYEQYF. CDR3 coding DNA: TGTGCCAGCAGTCCGGCGACCACCCGGGGCTACGAGCAGTACTTC.

The chain carries TRBV18 and TRBJ2-7; TRBD1 might be the D (5 bases). Trimming removed 3 bases from V and 0 bases from J, with 9 bases in between. CDR1 is KGHSH, CDR2 LQKENI, per germline. This CDR3 spans 14 amino acids. The CDR3 DNA reads TGTGCCAGCTCACCGGACATCCTCTCCTACGAGCAGTACTTC. Its translation: CASSPDILSYEQYF.

The chain couples TRBV9 to TRBJ2-1, with 8 bases matching TRBD2. The CDR3 has 13 amino acids. Germline V gene data show CDR1 as SGDLS and CDR2 as YYNGEE. The junction had 2 bases not matched to a gene; V was cut back by 3 bases and J by 6 bases. This CDR3 is CASSGGLVNEQFF. The CDR3 DNA reads as TGTGCCAGCAGCGGGGGACTAGTCAATGAGCAGTTCTTC.

The chain uses TRBV6-5 and TRBJ1-6; 11 bases map to TRBD1. This CDR3 has 14 residues. CDR1 is MNHEY and CDR2 is SVGAGI in the germline V gene. The junction had 5 bases not matched to a gene; V was cut back by 6 bases and J by 10 bases. CDR3 in DNA: TGTGCCAGCAGCTCCGGGACAGGGGGATCACCCCTCCACTTT. It is translated as CASSSGTGGSPLHF.

The V and J genes are TRBV9 and TRBJ2-5; D unresolved. The last part of the DNA fits TRBJ2-7 better; the J call may be wrong. The CDR3 totals 13 residues. CDR1 and CDR2 from the germline V gene are SGDLS and YYNGEE. CDR3 loop: CASSVGFGYEQYF. The CDR3 DNA reads as TGTGCCAGCAGCGTAGGGTTCGGGTACGAGCAGTACTTC.

The chain combines TRBV28 with TRBJ2-1, with a weak D call TRBD2 (6 bases). The germline V and J ends were trimmed by 7 bases and 13 bases, with 17 bases remaining between them. The CDR3 runs 12 residues. CDR1 and CDR2 (germline): MDHEN, SYDVKM. Here the CDR3 DNA reads TGTGCCAGCACCGAAACGGGGGAGCCACAGTTCTTC. Its translation is CASTETGEPQFF.

This rearrangement joins TRBV27 to TRBJ1-4; 7 bases match TRBD1. The V segment lost 5 bases and the J segment 7 bases; nucleotides outside the gene matches: 7. CDR1 is MNHEY, CDR2 SMNVEV, per germline (reference sequence). This CDR3 is 14 amino acids long. The CDR3 here is CASSVDRVAEKLFF. CDR3 DNA sequence: TGTGCCAGCAGTGTCGACAGGGTGGCTGAAAAACTGTTTTTT.